Below, one TCR beta chain is given with its context. Its antigen is as yet unknown. The data stem from a study of cytomegalovirus exposure and HLA in healthy donors. General study points: Several top significant clusters appeared, in a later analysis, to be linked to common viral pathogens.

Losses at the gene ends were 6 bases for V and 7 bases for J; bases not matched to a gene: 5. The CDR3 is 12 amino acids. Germline V gene data show CDR1 as ENHRY and CDR2 as SYGVKD. The PCR used 60 Vbeta and 13 Jbeta primers. Generated by immunoSEQ multiplex PCR, the TCRdb table keeps only in-frame clones and is missing some. The sample has roughly 66,000 clones, 75% to 80% seen once. Sequenced material: PBMCs. The chain couples TRBV10-3 to TRBJ1-1, with 7 positions matching TRBD1. This sequence originates from a man between 18 and 35 years old in good health and CMV-seropositive. The CDR3 DNA follows: TGTGCCATCAGAGCCGGGACAGATGAAGCTTTCTTT. Residues: CAIRAGTDEAFF.